These T cell receptor beta chains were read from a single sample in a study of blood T cell repertoires in COVID-19. Method: immunoSEQ multiplex PCR; TCRdb's copy keeps in-frame clones and lacks some. Counted here are roughly 80,000 clones, approximately 78% occurring once; the ten biggest clones make up 21%. The sample was peripheral blood. The source of these receptors is a human donor in a cohort sampled during active COVID-19. Both conserved end residues are part of each CDR3. A D gene is named only where the DNA matches it firmly. Clone size is not always given. Where it is, it says once, few, many or a class for expanded clones.

j_call v_call clone_size d_call cdr3_aa cdr3_nt
TRBJ2-5 TRBV4-1 . TRBD1 CASSLGQGGEKTQYF TGCGCCAGCAGCCTTGGACAGGGGGGGGAAAAGACCCAGTACTTC
TRBJ2-7 TRBV7-8 . . CASSINRGNYEQYF TGTGCCAGCAGCATAAACCGCGGGAACTACGAGCAGTACTTC
TRBJ2-7 TRBV7-2 . . CASSLSGTKINEQYF TGTGCCAGCAGCTTATCCGGGACAAAGATCAACGAGCAGTACTTC
TRBJ2-7 TRBV27 few TRBD1 CASSFGQGVYEQYF TGTGCCAGCAGTTTCGGACAGGGGGTGTACGAGCAGTACTTC
TRBJ1-1 TRBV6-5 . TRBD1 CASSYGTGKNTEAFF TGTGCCAGCAGTTACGGGACAGGGAAGAACACTGAAGCTTTCTTT
TRBJ1-1 TRBV3-1/TRBV3-2 . . CASSPQGLEAFF TGTGCCAGCAGCCCCCAGGGACTTGAAGCTTTCTTT
TRBJ1-1 TRBV29-1 . . CSVADRLMNTEAFF TGCAGCGTTGCGGACAGACTCATGAACACTGAAGCTTTCTTT
TRBJ2-1 TRBV10-2 . TRBD1 CASSESRTGGGNNEQFF TGCGCCAGCAGTGAGTCGAGGACAGGGGGCGGAAACAATGAGCAGTTCTTC
TRBJ2-7 TRBV27 . TRBD1 CASSAGTDFYEQYF TGTGCCAGCAGCGCCGGGACAGATTTCTACGAGCAGTACTTC
TRBJ2-3 TRBV11-2 . . CASSGRSSRGDTQYF TGTGCCAGCAGTGGGAGGAGTAGTCGGGGAGATACGCAGTATTTT
TRBJ2-1 TRBV6-6 . TRBD2 CASFGTSGGREQFF TGTGCCAGCTTCGGGACTAGCGGGGGCCGGGAGCAGTTCTTC
TRBJ2-4 TRBV19 . . CASSTRTERHYSKNIQYF TGTGCCAGTAGTACCCGGACAGAAAGACACTATTCCAAAAACATTCAGTACTTC
TRBJ1-5 TRBV29-1 . . CSVEGDKNQPQHF TGCAGCGTTGAGGGGGACAAGAATCAGCCCCAGCATTTT
TRBJ1-6 TRBV6-1 few TRBD1 CASREDRGFNSPLHF TGTGCCAGCAGGGAAGACAGGGGGTTTAATTCACCCCTCCACTTT
TRBJ1-4 TRBV5-4 . . CASSSRALGGEKLFF TGTGCCAGCAGCTCGAGGGCCCTAGGGGGTGAAAAACTGTTTTTT
TRBJ2-1 TRBV7-8 . TRBD2 CASSPYSSGGADEQFF TGTGCCAGCAGCCCTTATTCTAGCGGGGGGGCTGATGAGCAGTTCTTC
TRBJ2-3 TRBV11-3 . . CASSPRGAPTDTQYF TGTGCCAGCAGCCCCCGGGGGGCCCCCACAGATACGCAGTATTTT
TRBJ1-1 TRBV7-3 . . CASSFDGANTEAFF TGTGCCAGCAGCTTCGATGGGGCCAACACTGAAGCTTTCTTT
TRBJ1-5 TRBV30 few TRBD1 CAWNRGEGNQPQHF TGTGCCTGGAACAGGGGGGAGGGTAATCAGCCCCAGCATTTT
TRBJ1-4 TRBV9 . TRBD1 CASSVGTGTNEKLFF TGTGCCAGCAGCGTAGGGACAGGTACTAATGAAAAACTGTTTTTT
TRBJ2-1 TRBV11-3 . TRBD2 CASSLQAGGTYNEQFF TGTGCCAGCAGCTTACAAGCGGGGGGTACCTACAATGAGCAGTTCTTC
TRBJ2-3 TRBV3-1/TRBV3-2 . . CASSLGHYADTQYF TGTGCCAGCAGCCTTGGACATTACGCAGATACGCAGTATTTT
TRBJ1-4 TRBV2 . . CASRAGWNNEKLFF TGTGCCAGCAGGGCCGGGTGGAATAATGAAAAACTGTTTTTT
TRBJ2-5 TRBV2 once TRBD2 CASSGGLAGVQETQYF TGTGCCAGCAGTGGAGGACTAGCGGGGGTCCAAGAGACCCAGTACTTC
TRBJ1-1 TRBV6-5 . . CATRDTGNTEAFF TGTGCCACCCGAGACACAGGCAACACTGAAGCTTTCTTT
TRBJ2-1 TRBV7-2 . TRBD1 CASSPPGTGNNEQFF TGTGCCAGCAGCCCCCCCGGGACAGGGAACAATGAGCAGTTCTTC
TRBJ1-2 TRBV18 . . CASSQSGRSDGYTF TGTGCCAGCTCCCAGTCGGGTCGGTCGGATGGCTACACCTTC
TRBJ1-1 TRBV19 . TRBD1 CASSEQGMNTEAFF TGTGCCAGTAGTGAACAGGGGATGAACACTGAAGCTTTCTTT
TRBJ2-5 TRBV6-5 . . CASRVLGQETQYF TGTGCCAGCAGGGTACTAGGCCAAGAGACCCAGTACTTC